The entry below gives a single TCR beta chain sequence along with its context. Ten or more counts support this clonotype. The clone's antigen remains unknown. The input lacks base qualities; no much larger clone sits a single base away. The CDR3 spans 16 residues, from the cysteine through the phenylalanine. Here the CDR3 DNA is all that survives: 48 bases in frame from base 1. Sequences DFQATT (CDR1) and SNEGSKA (CDR2) are obtained from the germline V gene (reference sequence). V and J are truncated by 0 bases and 3 bases respectively, leaving an intervening sequence of 18 bases. This entry belongs to a study of T-cell reconstitution after alpha-beta-depleted transplantation in children (dated by TCRdb to 2016 to 2018). The study in broad terms: Using TCR repertoire profiling, the study followed T-cell immune reconstitution in a quantitative way in children after TCRalphabeta/CD19-depleted allogeneic hematopoietic cell transplantation.

What this sample's treatment or condition label stands for: allogeneic hematopoietic cell transplantation with graft depleted of TCRalphabeta T cells and CD19 B cells. The transplant recipients were children given TCRalphabeta/CD19-depleted allogeneic hematopoietic cell grafts. Preparation of the library involved PCR. Sequencing was performed on an Illumina HiSeq 2500. TCR libraries were prepared with molecular barcoding, using unique molecular identifiers to normalize TCRbeta repertoire quantification. TCRdb redid the processing of the public reads, applying fastp at Q25 and MiXCR, and retained in-frame beta chains. Rows with a matching CDR3 protein are joined into one entry that keeps the most common DNA and genes. Counted in this sample were just under 250,000 distinct CDR3 sequences; under 30% of them appeared once. The ten biggest clones cover roughly 2.7% of the sample. Overall study results and their limits: The high TCRbeta diversity at day 60 in some patients was ascribed to recipient T cells and intrathymic progenitors that had survived conditioning. Apparently early alphabetaT-cell count recovery about two months after transplant reportedly relied on only several hundred rapidly expanded clones derived from non-depleted graft cells. Over subsequent months, a decline in hyperexpanded clone frequencies was noted, and after one year, T-cell counts and TCRbeta diversity were mostly ascribed to newly produced T cells.

The material was PBMCs, obtained before TCRalphabeta/CD19-depleted stem cell transplant. This TCR was recovered from a girl between 2 and 10 years old with Fanconi anemia, due to receive a stem cell transplant. Rearrangement joined TRBV20-1 to TRBJ2-7; TRBD1 could be the D gene, as 5 bases match. The sequenced DNA: TGCAGTGCTAGAGATCAAAGTCCAGGGAACCTCTACGAGCAGTACTTC. Translation gives CSARDQSPGNLYEQYF.